This T cell receptor beta chain was found in a study of T-cell memory formation after mild COVID-19. About the research overall: TCR clusters were mostly donor specific. Findings of the study overall: Day 15 to 85 contractors were CD4/CD8 balanced; later expanders leaned CD4+.

This clonotype was counted a few times. The antigen is undetermined. Between the trimmed V and J ends, which lost 1 base and 1 base, there was a span of 12 bases. The germline CDR1 and CDR2 sequences are MGHRA and YSYEKL. The CDR3 consists of 16 residues. TCRdb called the 5' RACE reads again in MiXCR, with one record for every CDR3 protein. The sample comprises 350,000 to 450,000 distinct CDR3 sequences, over 13% of which are singletons, and around 22% rests with the top ten. Sequenced sample: PBMCs or a T cell subset sorted from them (not recorded which). The source is a man between 18 and 29 years old who had mild COVID-19 (a few samples of this study predate the infection). Cell type and time point are not known. This chain joins TRBV4-1 and TRBJ2-3; perhaps TRBD2 as D (6 bases). The CDR3 loop reads CASSQAAGIGTDTQYF. CDR3 coding DNA: TGCGCCAGCAGCCAAGCTGCGGGGATAGGCACAGATACGCAGTATTTT.